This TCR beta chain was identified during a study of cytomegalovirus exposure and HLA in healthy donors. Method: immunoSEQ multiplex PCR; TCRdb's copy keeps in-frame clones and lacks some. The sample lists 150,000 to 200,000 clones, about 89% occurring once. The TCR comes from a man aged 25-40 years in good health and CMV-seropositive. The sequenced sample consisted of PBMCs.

Here the CDR3 DNA reads TGCGCCAGCAGCCAAGGCGGCGCTAACTATGGCTACACCTTC. Its protein is CASSQGGANYGYTF. The chain links TRBV4-3 to TRBJ1-2; D ambiguous. The CDR3 length is 14 residues. Trimming cost V 1 base and J 0 bases, with 6 bases left between them. CDR1 is LGHNA and CDR2 is YSLEER in the germline V gene.